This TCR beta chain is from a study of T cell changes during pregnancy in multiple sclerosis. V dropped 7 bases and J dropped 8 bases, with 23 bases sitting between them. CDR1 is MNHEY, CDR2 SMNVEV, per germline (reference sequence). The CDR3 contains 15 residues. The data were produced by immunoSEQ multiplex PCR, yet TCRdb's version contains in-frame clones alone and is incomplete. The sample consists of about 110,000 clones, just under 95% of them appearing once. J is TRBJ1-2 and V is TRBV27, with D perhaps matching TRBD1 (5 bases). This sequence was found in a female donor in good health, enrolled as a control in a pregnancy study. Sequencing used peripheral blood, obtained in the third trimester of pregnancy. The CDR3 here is CASNPGRGRGGGYTF. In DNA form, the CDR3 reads TGTGCCAGCAATCCAGGGAGAGGGAGGGGAGGGGGCTACACCTTC.